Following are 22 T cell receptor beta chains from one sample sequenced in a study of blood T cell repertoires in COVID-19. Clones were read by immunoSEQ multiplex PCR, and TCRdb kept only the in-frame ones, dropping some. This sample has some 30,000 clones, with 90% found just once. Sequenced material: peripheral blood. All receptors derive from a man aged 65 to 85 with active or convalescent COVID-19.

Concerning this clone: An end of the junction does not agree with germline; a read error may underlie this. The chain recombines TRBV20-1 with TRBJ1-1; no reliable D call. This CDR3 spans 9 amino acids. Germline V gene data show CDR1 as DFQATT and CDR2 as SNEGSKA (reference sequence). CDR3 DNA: TGTCGGGGGAACACTGAAGCTTTCTTT. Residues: CRGNTEAFF.

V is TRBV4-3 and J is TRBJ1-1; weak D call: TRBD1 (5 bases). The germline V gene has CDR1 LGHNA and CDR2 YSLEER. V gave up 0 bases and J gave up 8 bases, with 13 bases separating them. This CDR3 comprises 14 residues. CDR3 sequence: CASSQEGTYSEAFF. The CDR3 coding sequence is TGCGCCAGCAGCCAAGAGGGGACTTATTCGGAAGCTTTCTTT.

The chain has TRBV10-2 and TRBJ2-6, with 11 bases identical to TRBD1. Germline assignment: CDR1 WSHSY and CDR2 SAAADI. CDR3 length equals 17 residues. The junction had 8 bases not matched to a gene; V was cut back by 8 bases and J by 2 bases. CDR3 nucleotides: TGCGCCAGCTGTGGACGGGACAGGGGGACTGGGGCCAACGTCCTGACTTTC. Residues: CASCGRDRGTGANVLTF.

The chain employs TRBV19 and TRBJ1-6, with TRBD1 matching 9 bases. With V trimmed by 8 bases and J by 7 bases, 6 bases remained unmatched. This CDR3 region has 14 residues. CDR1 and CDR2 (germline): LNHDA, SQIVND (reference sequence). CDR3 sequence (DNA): TGTGCCAGTTCACAGGGGGCGGGAAATTCACCCCTCCACTTT. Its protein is CASSQGAGNSPLHF. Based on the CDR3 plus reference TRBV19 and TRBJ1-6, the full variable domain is DGGITQSPKYLFRKEGQNVTLSCEQNLNHDAMYWYRQDPGQGLRLIYYSQIVNDFQKGDIAEGYSVSREKKESFPLTVTSAQKNPTAFYLCASSQGAGNSPLHFGNGTRLTVT.

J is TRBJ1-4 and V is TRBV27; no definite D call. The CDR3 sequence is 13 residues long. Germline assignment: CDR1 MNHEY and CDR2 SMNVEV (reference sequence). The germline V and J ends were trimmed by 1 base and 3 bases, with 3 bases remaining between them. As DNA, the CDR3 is TGTGCCAGCAGTTTATACTCTAATGAAAAACTGTTTTTT. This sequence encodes CASSLYSNEKLFF.

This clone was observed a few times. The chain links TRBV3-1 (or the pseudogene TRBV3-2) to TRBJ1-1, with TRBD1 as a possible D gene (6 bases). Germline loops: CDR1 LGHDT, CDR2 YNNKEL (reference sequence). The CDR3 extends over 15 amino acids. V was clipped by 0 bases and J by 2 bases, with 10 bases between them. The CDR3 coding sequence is TGTGCCAGCAGCCAAGATACAGGGCCTAACACTGAAGCTTTCTTT. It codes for CASSQDTGPNTEAFF.

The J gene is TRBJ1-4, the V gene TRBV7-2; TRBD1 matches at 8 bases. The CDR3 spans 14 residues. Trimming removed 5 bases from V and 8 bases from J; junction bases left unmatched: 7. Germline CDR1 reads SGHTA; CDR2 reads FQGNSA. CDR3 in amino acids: CASSPDRVGEKLFF. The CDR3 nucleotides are TGTGCCAGCAGCCCGGACAGGGTGGGGGAAAAACTGTTTTTT.

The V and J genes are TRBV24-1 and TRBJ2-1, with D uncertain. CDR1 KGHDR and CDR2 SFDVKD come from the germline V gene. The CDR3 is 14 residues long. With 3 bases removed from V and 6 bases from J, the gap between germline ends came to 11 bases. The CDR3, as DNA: TGTGCCACCAGTGATCCGGCGGTTTCCAATGAGCAGTTCTTC. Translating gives CATSDPAVSNEQFF.

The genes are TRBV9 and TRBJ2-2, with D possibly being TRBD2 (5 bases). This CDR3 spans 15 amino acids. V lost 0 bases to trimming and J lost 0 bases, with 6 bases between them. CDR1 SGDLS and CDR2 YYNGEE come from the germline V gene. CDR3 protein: CASSVVGANTGELFF. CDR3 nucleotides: TGTGCCAGCAGCGTAGTGGGAGCGAACACCGGGGAGCTGTTTTTT.

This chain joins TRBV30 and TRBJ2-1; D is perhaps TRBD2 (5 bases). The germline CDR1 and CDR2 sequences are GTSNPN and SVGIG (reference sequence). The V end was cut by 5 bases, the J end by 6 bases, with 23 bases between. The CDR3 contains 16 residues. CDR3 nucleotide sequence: TGTGCCTGGCGGACTCTGACACTATCTTTCTCCAATGAGCAGTTCTTC. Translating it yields CAWRTLTLSFSNEQFF.

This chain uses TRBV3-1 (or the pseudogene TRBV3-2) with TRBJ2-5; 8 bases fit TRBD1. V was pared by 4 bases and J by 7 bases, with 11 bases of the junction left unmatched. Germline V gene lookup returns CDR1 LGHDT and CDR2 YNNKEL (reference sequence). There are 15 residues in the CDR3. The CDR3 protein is CASSPTLRGTGTQYF. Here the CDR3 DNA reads TGTGCCAGCAGCCCGACCTTGAGGGGGACAGGGACCCAGTACTTC.

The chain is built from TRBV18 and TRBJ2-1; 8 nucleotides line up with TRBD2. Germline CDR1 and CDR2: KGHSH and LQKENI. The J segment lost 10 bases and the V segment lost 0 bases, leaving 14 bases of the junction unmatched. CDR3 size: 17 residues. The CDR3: CASSPPGVGGAIREQFF. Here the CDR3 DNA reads TGTGCCAGCTCACCACCTGGAGTCGGGGGGGCCATACGCGAGCAGTTCTTC.

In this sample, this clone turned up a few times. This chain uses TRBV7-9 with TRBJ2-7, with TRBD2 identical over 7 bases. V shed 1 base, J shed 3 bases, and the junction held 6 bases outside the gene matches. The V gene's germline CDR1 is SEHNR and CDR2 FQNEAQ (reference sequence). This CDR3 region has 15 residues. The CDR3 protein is CASSLGASGLYEQYF. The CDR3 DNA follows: TGTGCCAGCAGCTTAGGGGCTAGCGGACTCTACGAGCAGTACTTC.

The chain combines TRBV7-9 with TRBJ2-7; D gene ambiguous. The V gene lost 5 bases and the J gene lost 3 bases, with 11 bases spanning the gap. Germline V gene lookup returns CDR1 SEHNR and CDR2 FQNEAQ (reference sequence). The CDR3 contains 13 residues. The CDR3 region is CASSPSPLYEQYF. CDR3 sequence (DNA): TGTGCCAGCAGCCCCTCGCCACTCTACGAGCAGTACTTC. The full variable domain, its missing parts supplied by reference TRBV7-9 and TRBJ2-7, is DTGVSQNPRHKITKRGQNVTFRCDPISEHNRLYWYRQTLGQGPEFLTYFQNEAQLEKSRLLSDRFSAERPKGSFSTLEIQRTEQGDSAMYLCASSPSPLYEQYFGPGTRLTVT.

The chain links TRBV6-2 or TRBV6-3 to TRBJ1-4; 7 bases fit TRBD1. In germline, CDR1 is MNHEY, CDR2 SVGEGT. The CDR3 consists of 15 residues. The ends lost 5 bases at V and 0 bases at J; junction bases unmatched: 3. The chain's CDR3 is CASSAGTATNEKLFF. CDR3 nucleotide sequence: TGTGCCAGCAGTGCCGGGACAGCAACTAATGAAAAACTGTTTTTT.

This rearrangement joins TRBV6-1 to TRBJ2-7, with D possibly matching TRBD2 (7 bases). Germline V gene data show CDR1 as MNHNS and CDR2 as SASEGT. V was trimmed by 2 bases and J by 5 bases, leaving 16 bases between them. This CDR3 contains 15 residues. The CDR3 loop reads CASSEHPGRGDEQYF. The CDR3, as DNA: TGTGCCAGCAGTGAACACCCAGGGAGGGGGGACGAGCAGTACTTC.

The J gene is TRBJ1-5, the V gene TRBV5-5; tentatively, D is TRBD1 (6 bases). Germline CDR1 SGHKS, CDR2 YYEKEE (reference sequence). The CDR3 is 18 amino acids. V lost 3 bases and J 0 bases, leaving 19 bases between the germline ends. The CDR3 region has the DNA TGTGCCAGCAGCTCGGCGGCAATCGTACAGGGTAGCAATCAGCCCCAGCATTTT. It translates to CASSSAAIVQGSNQPQHF.

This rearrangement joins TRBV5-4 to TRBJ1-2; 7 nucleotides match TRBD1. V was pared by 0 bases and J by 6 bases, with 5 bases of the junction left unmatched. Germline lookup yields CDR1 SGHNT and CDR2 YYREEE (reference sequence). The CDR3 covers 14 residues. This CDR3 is CASSLEQGNDGYTF. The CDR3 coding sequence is TGTGCCAGCAGCTTGGAACAGGGGAACGATGGCTACACCTTC.

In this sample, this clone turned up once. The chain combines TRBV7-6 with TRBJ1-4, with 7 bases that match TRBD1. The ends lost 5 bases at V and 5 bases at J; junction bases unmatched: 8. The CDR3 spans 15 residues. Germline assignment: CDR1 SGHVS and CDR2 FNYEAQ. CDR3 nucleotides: TGTGCCAGCAGCGTGATGTCAGGGGGGAATGAAAAACTGTTTTTT. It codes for CASSVMSGGNEKLFF.

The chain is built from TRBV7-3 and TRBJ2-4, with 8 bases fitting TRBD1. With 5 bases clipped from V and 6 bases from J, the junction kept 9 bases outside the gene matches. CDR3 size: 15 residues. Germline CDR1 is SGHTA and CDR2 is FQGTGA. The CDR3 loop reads CASSDGQGGGNIQYF. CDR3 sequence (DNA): TGTGCCAGCAGCGATGGACAGGGTGGGGGAAACATTCAGTACTTC.

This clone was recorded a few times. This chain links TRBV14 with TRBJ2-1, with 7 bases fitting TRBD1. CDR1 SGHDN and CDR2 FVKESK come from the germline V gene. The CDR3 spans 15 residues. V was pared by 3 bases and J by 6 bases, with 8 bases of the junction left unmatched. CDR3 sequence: CASSHPRQGSNEQFF. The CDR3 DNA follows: TGTGCCAGCAGCCATCCCCGACAGGGTAGCAATGAGCAGTTCTTC.

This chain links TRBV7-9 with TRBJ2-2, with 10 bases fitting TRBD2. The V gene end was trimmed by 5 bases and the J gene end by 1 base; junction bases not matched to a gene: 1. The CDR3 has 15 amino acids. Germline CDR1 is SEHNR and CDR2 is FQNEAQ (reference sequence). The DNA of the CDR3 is TGTGCCAGCAGCCCTAGCGGGAGGAACACCGGGGAGCTGTTTTTT. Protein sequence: CASSPSGRNTGELFF.